This is a list of T cell receptor beta chains from one sample in a study of blood T cell repertoires in COVID-19. The method was immunoSEQ multiplex PCR; TCRdb's version includes in-frame clones alone and lacks a portion of them. The sample includes 95,000 to 150,000 clones, about four fifths of them seen just once. The sample comprised PBMCs or T cells enriched from blood (not recorded which). Receptors originate from a woman under 40 who had recovered from COVID-19. The conserved cysteine and the conserved F or W are not part of the CDR3 here.

CDR3,J,V
SARRGGLSTEAF,TRBJ1-1,TRBV29-1
ASSLGGGRRNEQF,TRBJ2-1,TRBV28
ASSISGTGKNIQY,TRBJ2-4,TRBV7-9
ASTPSRGNTEAF,TRBJ1-1,TRBV27
AISESTGGLEAF,TRBJ1-1,TRBV10-3
ASSEAEGPEKLF,TRBJ1-4,TRBV2
ASSSPPQGSDEQY,TRBJ2-7,TRBV28
ASSFGQGGYGYT,TRBJ1-2,TRBV7-9
ASSGTSGINEQF,TRBJ2-1,TRBV2
ASSLSPLTRYEQY,TRBJ2-7,TRBV27
ASSLRDGTGVF,TRBJ2-1,TRBV7-9
ASSQKFGVYEQY,TRBJ2-7,TRBV14
AWTHRGGNNEQF,TRBJ2-1,TRBV30
ASRGSGVSYEQY,TRBJ2-7,TRBV28
ASSLAGTSSQTLYGYT,TRBJ1-2,TRBV5-1
ASKLSGTGDYEQY,TRBJ2-7,TRBV28
ASSQRDRNTEAF,TRBJ1-1,TRBV3-1/TRBV3-2
ASSRTGYDEQY,TRBJ2-7,TRBV6-5
ASSLGSGRGTDTQY,TRBJ2-3,TRBV7-9
ASSPEDSSEKLF,TRBJ1-4,TRBV3-1/TRBV3-2
SVGHSDTQY,TRBJ2-3,TRBV29-1
ASSLGSGRSNQPQH,TRBJ1-5,TRBV7-9
ASSLVSGELYEQY,TRBJ2-7,TRBV5-5
ASSLGLGGEKLF,TRBJ1-4,TRBV7-2
AWSRQGGTGELF,TRBJ2-2,TRBV30
ASGGTGGMHGYT,TRBJ1-2,TRBV19
ASSLAGGTGNTIY,TRBJ1-3,TRBV5-4
AWRLEREGLGQY,TRBJ2-7,TRBV30
ASSIPLQGLAGQQF,TRBJ2-1,TRBV19
ASSQYLVYEQY,TRBJ2-7,TRBV4-2
ASSATVIGRELF,TRBJ2-2,TRBV2
SVEVGQGATGNTIY,TRBJ1-3,TRBV29-1
ASSLDQGYKGYT,TRBJ1-2,TRBV5-1
ASSLGQGSYEQY,TRBJ2-7,TRBV5-1
ASSQASGIYYEQY,TRBJ2-7,TRBV3-1/TRBV3-2
ASSYNPFSQGLYEQY,TRBJ2-7,TRBV6-2/TRBV6-3
ASSSQRGRQETQY,TRBJ2-5,TRBV5-4
ASRKTGDTYEQY,TRBJ2-7,TRBV21-1
ASSPGTSGPTDTQY,TRBJ2-3,TRBV5-1
ASSPRLAGGDLRGTDTQY,TRBJ2-3,TRBV4-3
ASSPRAGANVLT,TRBJ2-6,TRBV6-5
ASSYSGTSYSYEQY,TRBJ2-7,TRBV6-5